Each of the 22 T cell receptor beta chains below was sequenced from the same sample in a study of OX40 agonist ivuxolimab in advanced cancers. Assay used: immunoSEQ multiplex PCR; TCRdb lists only in-frame clones, some missing. The sample lists 69,000 or so clones; over 75% were seen once. The starting material was CD4+ or CD8+ T cells sorted from blood, obtained in a trial of the OX40 agonist ivuxolimab. The source is an adult with an advanced solid tumor such as melanoma, head and neck, liver or kidney cancer.

The J gene is TRBJ2-2, the V gene TRBV7-2; D could derive from TRBD1 or TRBD2 (5 bases each). The germline V and J ends were trimmed by 5 bases and 5 bases, with 15 bases remaining between them. Germline V lookup: CDR1 SGHTA, CDR2 FQGNSA. The CDR3 totals 15 residues. CDR3 sequence reads: CASSPRDEGTGELFF. Here the CDR3 DNA reads TGTGCCAGCAGCCCAAGGGACGAAGGGACCGGGGAGCTGTTTTTT.

The V and J genes are TRBV27 and TRBJ1-3; a possible D gene is TRBD1 (5 bases). Deletions cut 5 bases from V and 1 base from J, with 9 bases between. The germline V gene has CDR1 MNHEY and CDR2 SMNVEV (reference sequence). The CDR3 totals 14 residues. CDR3 region: CASSLTGSGNTIYF. CDR3 nucleotides: TGTGCCAGCAGTCTTACAGGTTCTGGAAACACCATATATTTT.

The chain joins TRBV2 to TRBJ2-7; 10 bases align to TRBD1. Germline V gene lookup returns CDR1 SNHLY and CDR2 FYNNEI. The trim removed 5 bases at V and 3 bases at J, leaving 10 bases unmatched. This CDR3 has 16 amino acids. CDR3 region: CASSTFLGTGDYEQYF. CDR3 nucleotides: TGTGCCAGCAGTACTTTTCTGGGGACAGGGGACTACGAGCAGTACTTC.

The chain joins TRBV7-2 to TRBJ2-7; D is undetermined. The V and J ends lost 3 bases and 3 bases respectively, with 9 bases between them. The CDR3 is 13 amino acids. The germline CDR1 and CDR2 sequences are SGHTA and FQGNSA. The CDR3 spells CASSFGRYYEQYF. CDR3 nucleotides: TGTGCCAGCAGCTTCGGCAGGTACTACGAGCAGTACTTC. The complete variable domain, with remaining parts taken from reference TRBV7-2 and TRBJ2-7, reads GAGVSQSPSNKVTEKGKDVELRCDPISGHTALYWYRQSLGQGLEFLIYFQGNSAPDKSGLPSDRFSAERTGGSVSTLTIQRTQQEDSAVYLCASSFGRYYEQYFGPGTRLTVT.

The J gene is TRBJ2-3, the V gene TRBV20-1; no firm D call. Trimming removed 4 bases at V and 2 bases at J, with 1 base between. The CDR3 loop spans 10 amino acids. CDR1 and CDR2 (germline): DFQATT, SNEGSKA (reference sequence). The CDR3 DNA reads TGCAGTGCTATCACAGATACGCAGTATTTT. Amino acid sequence: CSAITDTQYF.

V usage is TRBV23-1 and J usage is TRBJ2-5; no clear D. TRBV23-1 is known as an ORF, though its function is uncertain. The V and J ends lost 1 base and 5 bases respectively, with 14 bases between them. The CDR3 has 15 amino acids. The CDR3 reads CASSQFKGVLETQYF. The CDR3, as DNA: TGCGCCAGCAGTCAATTTAAGGGTGTGTTGGAGACCCAGTACTTC.

The chain joins TRBV7-9 to TRBJ2-7, with 14 bases aligning to TRBD2. V lost 4 bases, J lost 3 bases, and 8 bases stayed unmatched. CDR3 length equals 17 residues. Germline V CDR1 and CDR2: SEHNR, FQNEAQ (reference sequence). The CDR3 nucleotides are TGTGCCAGCAGCTCTGGGACTAGCGGGAGTTCACTCTACGAGCAGTACTTC. Translating gives CASSSGTSGSSLYEQYF.

The rearrangement uses TRBV7-6 and TRBJ2-1; TRBD1 matches at 10 bases. The CDR3 is made up of 15 amino acids. The germline gives CDR1 SGHVS, CDR2 FNYEAQ. V shed 4 bases, J shed 9 bases, and the junction held 9 bases outside the gene matches. CDR3 DNA: TGTGCCAGCAGCTCTCCGGGACAGGGGTTCATTGAGCAGTTCTTC. Its protein is CASSSPGQGFIEQFF.

As concerns this clone: Germline and junction disagree at one end, which may indicate a read error. This chain uses TRBV2 with TRBJ2-7; D gene uncertain. From germline, CDR1 is SNHLY and CDR2 FYNNEI. The CDR3 has 11 amino acids. CDR3 protein: CASSEGPGVLF. Written as DNA, the CDR3 is TGTGCCAGCAGTGAAGGGCCCGGCGTTTTATTC. The variable domain in full, completed from reference TRBV2 and TRBJ2-7, reads EPEVTQTPSHQVTQMGQEVILRCVPISNHLYFYWYRQILGQKVEFLVSFYNNEISEKSEIFDDQFSVERPDGSNFTLKIRSTKLEDSAMYFCASSEGPGVLFGPGTRLTVT.

This clone was seen a handful of times. The chain uses TRBV30 and TRBJ1-1, with 7 bases identical to TRBD1. The CDR3 has 13 amino acids. The germline gives CDR1 GTSNPN, CDR2 SVGIG (reference sequence). After removal of 0 bases from V and 5 bases from J, the junction contained 3 bases not matched to a gene. The CDR3 nucleotides are TGTGCCTGGAGTGTGTTGGACAGGACTGAAGCTTTCTTT. Translation gives CAWSVLDRTEAFF.

The genes are TRBV6-5 and TRBJ1-4, with D tentatively TRBD1 (5 bases). The CDR3 consists of 14 residues. V lost 6 bases and J 4 bases, leaving 12 bases between the germline ends. Germline V gives CDR1 MNHEY, CDR2 SVGAGI. CDR3 in DNA: TGTGCCAGCAGCTCGCTCGGGGGTAATGAAAAACTGTTTTTT. Translating gives CASSSLGGNEKLFF.

The V and J genes are TRBV2 and TRBJ2-7, with D perhaps given as TRBD1 or TRBD2 (6 bases each). Trimming took off 2 bases at V and 3 bases at J, with 11 bases between the two ends. Germline values: CDR1 SNHLY, CDR2 FYNNEI. This CDR3 region has 14 residues. Here the CDR3 reads CASSESRGLYEQYF. CDR3 in DNA: TGTGCCAGCAGTGAAAGCAGGGGACTCTACGAGCAGTACTTC.

This clone was observed once. The chain links TRBV5-4 to TRBJ2-7; TRBD1 is a possible D gene (5 bases). From germline, CDR1 is SGHNT and CDR2 YYREEE (reference sequence). With 7 bases removed from V and 6 bases from J, the gap between germline ends came to 20 bases. The CDR3 spans 14 residues. The CDR3 DNA follows: TGTGCCAGCCAGGGAAGCGATACGTCGGGCGAGCAGTACTTC. It translates to CASQGSDTSGEQYF.

The J gene is TRBJ2-3, the V gene TRBV9; D might be TRBD1 or TRBD2, each matching 6 bases. CDR1 and CDR2 from the germline V gene are SGDLS and YYNGEE. This CDR3 is built from 16 residues. The V gene lost 0 bases and the J gene lost 2 bases, with 13 bases spanning the gap. The CDR3 is CASSVEGGEATDTQYF. CDR3 sequence (DNA): TGTGCCAGCAGCGTAGAGGGGGGAGAGGCCACAGATACGCAGTATTTT.

This chain connects TRBV7-8 to TRBJ1-4; D gene ambiguous. The germline V and J ends were trimmed by 3 bases and 0 bases, with 11 bases remaining between them. The CDR3 has 16 amino acids. Germline lookup yields CDR1 SGHVS and CDR2 FQNEAQ. DNA for the CDR3: TGTGCCAGCAGCTTCGGGCCCGTTGCAACTAATGAAAAACTGTTTTTT. Its protein product is CASSFGPVATNEKLFF.

V usage is TRBV10-3 and J usage is TRBJ2-3; possibly TRBD1 or TRBD2 for D (5 bases each). CDR1 and CDR2 (germline): ENHRY, SYGVKD. This CDR3 is built from 17 residues. V was shortened by 6 bases and J by 1 base, with 20 bases between the two germline ends. The CDR3 is CAISGWGPGSRTDTQYF. CDR3 in DNA: TGTGCCATCAGCGGTTGGGGCCCGGGATCACGCACAGATACGCAGTATTTT.

V usage is TRBV27 and J usage is TRBJ2-1, with D possibly matching TRBD1 (6 bases). Germline V gene lookup returns CDR1 MNHEY and CDR2 SMNVEV (reference sequence). The CDR3 length is 15 residues. The ends were cut back, 4 bases at V and 2 bases at J, with 12 bases in the middle. CDR3 sequence reads: CASSSDSYTYNEQFF. The CDR3 bases are TGTGCCAGCAGTTCGGACAGTTATACCTACAATGAGCAGTTCTTC.

The chain links TRBV4-3 to TRBJ1-5; 8 positions agree with TRBD1. The CDR3 is 15 residues long. CDR1 is LGHNA, CDR2 YSLEER, per germline. The V and J ends lost 0 bases and 6 bases, in that order; junction bases with no gene match: 4. The CDR3 coding sequence is TGCGCCAGCAGCCAAGATCAAACAGGGGGTCAGCCCCAGCATTTT. It codes for CASSQDQTGGQPQHF.

This clone has just a few counts. This chain links TRBV19 with TRBJ2-6; D ambiguous. V was trimmed by 6 bases and J by 2 bases, leaving 14 bases between them. CDR1 and CDR2 (germline): LNHDA, SQIVND (reference sequence). The CDR3 loop spans 16 amino acids. CDR3 amino acids: CASSRQAGTGANVLTF. As DNA, the CDR3 is TGTGCCAGTAGCCGGCAGGCTGGGACTGGGGCCAACGTCCTGACTTTC.

V and J are TRBV6-5 and TRBJ1-1; possibly TRBD1 for D (6 bases). Germline lookup yields CDR1 MNHEY and CDR2 SVGAGI. Trimming took 3 bases from V and 5 from J, leaving 13 bases between them. This CDR3 has 14 residues. The CDR3 is CASSYKQGGTEAFF. CDR3 DNA: TGTGCCAGCAGTTATAAACAGGGTGGGACTGAAGCTTTCTTT.

J is TRBJ2-2 and V is TRBV6-4; the D is unclear. CDR3 length: 13 residues. In germline, CDR1 is MRHNA, CDR2 SNTAGT. Trimming pared 1 base from V and 1 base from J, leaving 1 base between. The CDR3 loop is CASSDLNTGELFF. CDR3 sequence (DNA): TGTGCCAGCAGTGACTTGAACACCGGGGAGCTGTTTTTT.

The chain employs TRBV4-3 and TRBJ1-1; D is uncertain. Germline CDR1 and CDR2: LGHNA and YSLEER. The CDR3 has 13 amino acids. Trimming pared 4 bases from V and 4 bases from J, leaving 10 bases between. For the CDR3, the DNA is TGCGCCAGCAGCCCGGACCCGATCACTGAAGCTTTCTTT. This codes for CASSPDPITEAFF.